This T cell receptor (beta chain) came from a study of T cells in Graves' hyperthyroidism and ophthalmopathy. For the study at large: Blood from the periphery was taken at initial diagnosis, before any treatment.

Notes on the study in general: Before onset, by a median of around 6.1 months, the model predicted ophthalmopathy.

The V and J ends lost 4 bases and 0 bases respectively, with 12 bases between them. CDR3 length equals 15 residues. The germline V gene has CDR1 MDHEN and CDR2 SYDVKM. With a duration under 2 months, the hyperthyroidism was newly diagnosed in patients aged 18 to 65. A roughly 9.3 ml volume of fresh peripheral blood provided the PBMCs. Regions amplified from RNA transcripts were the TCR beta CDR3 regions. HTBI primers were employed in a first-round RT-PCR of the TCR CDR3. One entry per CDR3 protein results from TCRdb running MiXCR on the multiplex PCR reads. Of some 440,000 distinct CDR3 sequences listed, approximately 14% were seen once; the top ten hold 7.7%. A note on this clonotype: The antigen is not known.

The V and J genes are TRBV28 and TRBJ1-2; D is uncertain. The sequence was collected from a young woman with Graves' hyperthyroidism. Sequenced: blood. The CDR3 spells CASSSFPASNYGYTF. CDR3 DNA sequence: TGTGCCAGCAGTTCTTTTCCAGCCTCTAACTATGGCTACACCTTC.